A single sample gave rise to the 14 T cell receptor beta chains below, sequenced in a study of blood T cell repertoires in COVID-19. Assay: immunoSEQ multiplex PCR; the TCRdb copy retains only in-frame clones and omits some. The table shows approximately 200,000 clones, with approximately 86% occurring only once. The sequenced sample was PBMCs or T cells enriched from blood (not recorded which). The receptors derive from a woman in her 30s who had been exposed to COVID-19.

This clone was detected once. This sequence joins TRBV7-2 and TRBJ2-1; weak D call: TRBD2 (7 bases). The CDR3 spans 16 residues. V was clipped by 7 bases and J by 2 bases, with 18 bases between them. Per the germline V gene, CDR1 is SGHTA and CDR2 is FQGNSA. CDR3 region: CASTSWGGAAYNEQFF. In nucleotides, the CDR3 is TGTGCCAGCACCTCTTGGGGGGGGGCCGCCTACAATGAGCAGTTCTTC.

This chain links TRBV3-1 (or the pseudogene TRBV3-2) with TRBJ1-1; the match to TRBD1 covers 10 bases. CDR1 is LGHDT and CDR2 is YNNKEL in the germline V gene (reference sequence). Losses at the gene ends were 5 bases for V and 4 bases for J; bases not matched to a gene: 7. This CDR3 is 15 amino acids long. The CDR3 nucleotides read TGTGCCAGCAGCAAACGGACAGGGGGGGGCACTGAAGCTTTCTTT. Its protein product is CASSKRTGGGTEAFF.

V is TRBV28 and J is TRBJ2-5; 8 nucleotides match TRBD2. The V gene end was trimmed by 4 bases and the J gene end by 5 bases; junction bases not matched to a gene: 6. Germline assignment: CDR1 MDHEN and CDR2 SYDVKM. CDR3 length: 14 residues. CDR3 loop: CASSSGTSRETQYF. Written as DNA, the CDR3 is TGTGCCAGCAGTTCCGGGACTAGTCGGGAGACCCAGTACTTC.

This clone was counted once. The V call is TRBV27, the J call TRBJ2-1, with a weak D call TRBD1 (5 bases). V was trimmed by 2 bases and J by 6 bases, leaving 14 bases between them. CDR1 is MNHEY, CDR2 SMNVEV, per germline (reference sequence). This CDR3 region has 15 residues. CDR3 sequence reads: CASSLARVASNEQFF. The CDR3 DNA sequence: TGTGCCAGCAGTTTAGCCAGGGTGGCCAGCAATGAGCAGTTCTTC.

V gene TRBV3-1 (or the pseudogene TRBV3-2) combines with J gene TRBJ1-1; TRBD1 matches 7 bases. Germline V gene sequence: CDR1 LGHDT, CDR2 YNNKEL (reference sequence). The CDR3 runs 14 residues. The ends lost 8 bases at V and 1 base at J; junction bases unmatched: 7. The CDR3 reads CASGRQGSNTEAFF. For the CDR3, the DNA is TGTGCCAGCGGTAGACAGGGCTCGAACACTGAAGCTTTCTTT.

The chain uses TRBV6-1 and TRBJ2-3; 7 bases match TRBD2. CDR3 length: 16 residues. Germline values: CDR1 MNHNS, CDR2 SASEGT. After removal of 2 bases from V and 4 bases from J, the junction contained 9 bases not matched to a gene. The CDR3 DNA reads as TGTGCCAGCAGTGAACGGCGGGGGAACCGTGCAGATACGCAGTATTTT. This translates into CASSERRGNRADTQYF.

This clone was detected only once. This chain uses TRBV15 with TRBJ2-3; TRBD2 might be the D (5 bases). Trimming took off 6 bases at V and 3 bases at J, with 13 bases between the two ends. Germline V gene sequence: CDR1 LNHNV, CDR2 YYDKDF (reference sequence). CDR3 size: 14 residues. The CDR3 loop reads CATRPSGSTDTQYF. CDR3 bases: TGTGCCACCAGGCCCTCGGGATCAACAGATACGCAGTATTTT.

The gene calls are TRBV30 and TRBJ1-2; 8 bases map to TRBD1. The CDR3 sequence is 15 residues long. V trimming: 4 bases; J trimming: 4 bases; junction bases outside the gene matches: 11. The V gene's germline CDR1 is GTSNPN and CDR2 SVGIG (reference sequence). CDR3 sequence (DNA): TGTGCCTGGACTCACAGGGACAGGCCCGCCTATGGCTACACCTTC. Translation gives CAWTHRDRPAYGYTF.

Here the CDR3 reads CASSAGSNYGYTF. CDR3 nucleotide sequence: TGTGCCAGCAGCGCTGGGAGTAACTATGGCTACACCTTC. The chain uses TRBV9 and TRBJ1-2; D ambiguous. Germline values: CDR1 SGDLS, CDR2 YYNGEE. The CDR3 has 13 residues. Between the trimmed V and J ends, which lost 3 bases and 1 base, there was a span of 7 bases.

The V gene is TRBV4-1, the J gene TRBJ2-3; D gene uncertain. This CDR3 is built from 13 residues. Trimming shortened V by 3 bases and J by 1 base, and 5 bases separated the two germline ends. Germline lookup yields CDR1 MGHRA and CDR2 YSYEKL. CDR3 sequence reads: CASSQQGTDTQYF. As DNA, the CDR3 is TGCGCCAGCAGCCAGCAGGGCACAGATACGCAGTATTTT.

J is TRBJ2-4 and V is TRBV3-1 (or the pseudogene TRBV3-2); TRBD2 might be the D (6 bases). Trimming pared 4 bases from V and 11 bases from J, leaving 12 bases between. The length of the CDR3 is 12 residues. Germline values: CDR1 LGHDT, CDR2 YNNKEL (reference sequence). CDR3 amino acids: CASSPEGRVQYF. The CDR3 nucleotides are TGTGCCAGCAGCCCGGAGGGCAGGGTTCAGTACTTC.

The rearrangement links TRBV9 to TRBJ2-7; 7 bases fit TRBD2. Germline lookup yields CDR1 SGDLS and CDR2 YYNGEE. The CDR3 contains 15 residues. V lost 0 bases to trimming and J lost 6 bases; unmatched junction nucleotides: 9. The CDR3 coding sequence is TGTGCCAGCAGCGTAGGGGGACTAACCTCCGGCGAGCAGTACTTC. Protein: CASSVGGLTSGEQYF. The full variable domain, with the rest looked up from reference TRBV9 and TRBJ2-7, is DSGVTQTPKHLITATGQRVTLRCSPRSGDLSVYWYQQSLDQGLQFLIQYYNGEERAKGNILERFSAQQFPDLHSELNLSSLELGDSALYFCASSVGGLTSGEQYFGPGTRLTVT.

The V and J genes are TRBV5-1 and TRBJ2-7, with TRBD1 identical over 12 bases. CDR3 length equals 15 residues. Trimming at V came to 3 bases and at J to 7 bases, leaving 8 bases not matched to a gene. CDR1 is SGHRS, CDR2 YFSETQ, per germline. CDR3 protein: CASSSGTGGFREQYF. The CDR3 nucleotides are TGCGCCAGCAGCTCCGGGACAGGGGGCTTTCGGGAGCAGTACTTC.

The chain has TRBV2 and TRBJ2-5, with a possible D match to TRBD2 (6 bases). The CDR3 length is 15 residues. Germline V CDR1 and CDR2: SNHLY, FYNNEI. V lost 6 bases and J lost 4, with 18 bases in between. CDR3 nucleotides: TGTGCCAGCAGCGTAAATCAGGGACTCCCAGAGACCCAGTACTTC. Translating gives CASSVNQGLPETQYF.